This T cell receptor beta chain was retrieved from a study of identifying expanded T cells in peripheral blood. No infections or other immune events were documented during collection. Whole-study findings and limits: Over around two and four weeks, about 16.4 and 19 clones changed, versus around 1.3 between replicates.

TCRdb keeps only in-frame clones here, not all; method: immunoSEQ multiplex PCR. The table lists about 94,000 clones, approximately 86% of them singletons. With respect to this clone: The antigen is unknown.

The CDR3 is made up of 14 amino acids. CDR1 is KGHSH, CDR2 LQKENI, per germline. V lost 3 bases and J lost 4; bases outside the gene matches: 6. Sequencing was carried out using blood. This TCR was sampled from a person aged 18-70 years in good health. The chain is built from TRBV18 and TRBJ2-7, with 7 nucleotides matching TRBD2. CDR3 DNA sequence: TGTGCCAGCTCACCGAGCGGGACCAGGTACGAGCAGTACTTC. This encodes CASSPSGTRYEQYF.